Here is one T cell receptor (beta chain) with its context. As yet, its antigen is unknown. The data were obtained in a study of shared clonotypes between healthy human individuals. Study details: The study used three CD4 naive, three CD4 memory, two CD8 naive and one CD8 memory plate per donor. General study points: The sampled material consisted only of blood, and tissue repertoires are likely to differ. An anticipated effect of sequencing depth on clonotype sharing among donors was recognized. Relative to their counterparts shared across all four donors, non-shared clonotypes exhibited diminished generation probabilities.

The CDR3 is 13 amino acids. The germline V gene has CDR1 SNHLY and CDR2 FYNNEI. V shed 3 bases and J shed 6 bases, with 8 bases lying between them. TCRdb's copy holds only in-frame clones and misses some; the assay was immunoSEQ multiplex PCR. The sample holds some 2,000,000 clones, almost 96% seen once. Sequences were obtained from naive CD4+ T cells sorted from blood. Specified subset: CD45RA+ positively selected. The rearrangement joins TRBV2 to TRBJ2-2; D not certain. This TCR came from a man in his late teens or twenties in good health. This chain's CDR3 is CASSDRAPGELFF. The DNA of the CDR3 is TGTGCCAGCAGTGATAGGGCCCCCGGGGAGCTGTTTTTT.